These 3 T cell receptor beta chains originate from one sample sequenced in a study of shared clonotypes between healthy human individuals. CD45RO negativity and positive selection for CCR7 defined naive CD8 cells, a population that excluded terminally differentiated effector memory CD45RA+ cells. Assay used: immunoSEQ multiplex PCR; TCRdb lists only in-frame clones, some missing. The profile shows under 2,000,000 clones, about 94% of them singletons. Sequencing was done on a sample of naive CD8+ T cells sorted from blood. The receptors were gathered from a man aged 18 to 30 in good health.

The chain couples TRBV28 to TRBJ2-4, with TRBD2 matching 12 bases. CDR3 size: 14 residues. The junction had 11 bases not matched to a gene; V was cut back by 5 bases and J by 15 bases. Per the germline V gene, CDR1 is MDHEN and CDR2 is SYDVKM. CDR3 amino acids: CASSLLTSGGLGYF. The CDR3, as DNA: TGTGCCAGCAGTCTTCTGACTAGCGGGGGATTAGGGTACTTC. The whole variable domain, remainder taken from reference TRBV28 and TRBJ2-4, is DVKVTQSSRYLVKRTGEKVFLECVQDMDHENMFWYRQDPGLGLRLIYFSYDVKMKEKGDIPEGYSVSREKKERFSLILESASTNQTSMYLCASSLLTSGGLGYFGAGTRLSVL.

The chain carries TRBV4-1 and TRBJ2-7; D is perhaps TRBD1 or TRBD2 (6 bases each). V was clipped by 0 bases and J by 2 bases, with 11 bases between them. Germline CDR1 MGHRA, CDR2 YSYEKL. CDR3 length: 15 residues. Here the CDR3 reads CASSQEVGGTYEQYF. CDR3 bases: TGCGCCAGCAGCCAAGAGGTAGGGGGGACCTACGAGCAGTACTTC.

The chain recombines TRBV4-3 with TRBJ1-5, with TRBD1 matching 7 bases. Germline V gene lookup returns CDR1 LGHNA and CDR2 YSLEER. The CDR3 contains 15 residues. V lost 3 bases and J lost 5; bases outside the gene matches: 7. The CDR3 region is CASSQVWDSHQPQHF. In nucleotides, the CDR3 is TGCGCCAGCAGCCAGGTCTGGGACAGCCATCAGCCCCAGCATTTT.